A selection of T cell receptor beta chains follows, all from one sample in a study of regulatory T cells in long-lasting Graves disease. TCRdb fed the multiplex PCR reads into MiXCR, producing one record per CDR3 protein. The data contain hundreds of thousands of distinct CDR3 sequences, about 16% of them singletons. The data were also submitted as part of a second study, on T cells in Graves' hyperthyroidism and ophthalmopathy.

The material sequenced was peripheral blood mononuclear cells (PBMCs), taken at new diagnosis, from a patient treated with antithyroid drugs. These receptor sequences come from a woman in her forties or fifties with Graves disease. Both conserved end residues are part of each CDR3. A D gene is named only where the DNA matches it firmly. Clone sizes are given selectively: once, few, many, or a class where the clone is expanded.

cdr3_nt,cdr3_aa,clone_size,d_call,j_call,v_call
TGTGCCAGCAGCGCGCACCCTCAGGGGCAGGGCACAGATACGCAGTATTTT,CASSAHPQGQGTDTQYF,many,-,TRBJ2-3,TRBV9
TGCAGTGCTCCTTTGACTTTACAGTACAATGAGCAGTTCTTC,CSAPLTLQYNEQFF,many,-,TRBJ2-1,TRBV20-1
TGTGCCAGCAGCAGGGACGTAAGCTCCTACGAGCAGTACTTC,CASSRDVSSYEQYF,many,-,TRBJ2-7,TRBV2
TGTGCCAGTAGTATAATGGGAGGGGCGCGAATACCGACTAATGAAAAACTGTTTTTT,CASSIMGGARIPTNEKLFF,-,-,TRBJ1-4,TRBV19
TGTGCCAGCAGCTTATGGGCCCCAGACGAGCAGTACTTC,CASSLWAPDEQYF,-,-,TRBJ2-7,TRBV7-2
TGTGCCAGCTCACTACAGGGAGTGTATCAGCCCCAGCATTTT,CASSLQGVYQPQHF,many,-,TRBJ1-5,TRBV18
TGTGCCAGCAGCCCCTCCTCCCGGGACAGGGGTCAGTACTTC,CASSPSSRDRGQYF,many,TRBD1,TRBJ2-7,TRBV3-1
TGCAGTGCTAGAACGAACACAGATACGCAGTATTTT,CSARTNTDTQYF,-,-,TRBJ2-3,TRBV20-1
TGTGCAGACCTTAAGCGGAGCGGGCAAGAGACCCAGTACTTC,CADLKRSGQETQYF,many,-,TRBJ2-5,TRBV5-4
TGTGCCAGCAGTTACGAGCGGGACAGGGTGTGGGAGACCCAGTACTTC,CASSYERDRVWETQYF,-,TRBD1,TRBJ2-5,TRBV6-2/TRBV6-3
TGTGCCAGCAGTTTAGGCTTACGGAGAGATACGCAGTATTTT,CASSLGLRRDTQYF,-,-,TRBJ2-3,TRBV12-3/TRBV12-4
TGTGCCAGCAGTGAGAGCCGGCAGACTCAGTACTTC,CASSESRQTQYF,few,-,TRBJ2-7,TRBV2
TGTGCCAGCAGCGCCCGGAGCGGGTTGGAGGGCGGGGAGCTGTTTTTT,CASSARSGLEGGELFF,many,-,TRBJ2-2,TRBV11-2
TGTGCCAGCAGCTTACTAGGGGACGAGCAGTACTTC,CASSLLGDEQYF,many,-,TRBJ2-7,TRBV13
TGCAGCGTTGAAGAGCCAGGGGGTAGGGCTGAAGCTTTCTTT,CSVEEPGGRAEAFF,many,TRBD1,TRBJ1-1,TRBV29-1
TGTGCCAGCAGCGGACCTTCCATGAACACTGAAGCTTTCTTT,CASSGPSMNTEAFF,few,-,TRBJ1-1,TRBV2
TGTGCCAGCAGCTCCCAGAGCTCTGGGGCCAACGTCCTGACTTTC,CASSSQSSGANVLTF,few,-,TRBJ2-6,TRBV7-9
TGTGCCAGCAGCCGGCCTCACGGAGAGACCCAGTACTTC,CASSRPHGETQYF,few,-,TRBJ2-5,TRBV9
TGCAGTGCTTCCCAGGGAGGGGTGGCCTATGGCTACACCTTC,CSASQGGVAYGYTF,many,-,TRBJ1-2,TRBV20-1
TGTGCCAGCAGCTTGGGCTCGGTAGGGACAGCCCAAACCCAAGGGAGTCAGCCCCAGCATTTT,CASSLGSVGTAQTQGSQPQHF,-,TRBD1,TRBJ1-5,TRBV5-6
TGTGCCAGCAGTTCCTTGCGGACTGAAGCTTTCTTT,CASSSLRTEAFF,many,-,TRBJ1-1,TRBV12-3/TRBV12-4
TGTGCCTGGAGAGACCGACGGAACTATGGCTACACCTTC,CAWRDRRNYGYTF,many,-,TRBJ1-2,TRBV30
TGTGCCAGCAGTGCAGCGGGGGGCCTCCACGAGCAGTACTTC,CASSAAGGLHEQYF,many,TRBD2,TRBJ2-7,TRBV2
TGCGCCAGCAGTGAATCTTTGTACGGTGAGCAGTTCTTC,CASSESLYGEQFF,few,-,TRBJ2-1,TRBV10-1
TGTGCCAGCAGCGTAGCGGGGAAGACCGGGGAGCTGTTTTTT,CASSVAGKTGELFF,-,-,TRBJ2-2,TRBV9
TGTGCCAGCAGGGGACTAGCGGGGTACAATGAGCAGTTCTTC,CASRGLAGYNEQFF,many,TRBD2,TRBJ2-1,TRBV2
TGTGCCAGCAGCCAGAGCGGGGGTCTATTCGAGACCCAGTACTTC,CASSQSGGLFETQYF,many,TRBD2,TRBJ2-5,TRBV3-1
TGTGCCAGCAGCTTGGATTTGGAGACCCAGTACTTC,CASSLDLETQYF,few,-,TRBJ2-5,TRBV5-4
TGCGCCAGCAGCTCGATGGACAGGACGCCAGATACGCAGTATTTT,CASSSMDRTPDTQYF,many,TRBD1,TRBJ2-3,TRBV5-1
TGTGCCAGTAGGGGCGGTCCAAACAATGAGCAGTTCTTC,CASRGGPNNEQFF,-,-,TRBJ2-1,TRBV19
TGTGCCAGCAGGGCCGGGACAGCTAATGAAAAACTGTTTTTT,CASRAGTANEKLFF,many,TRBD1,TRBJ1-4,TRBV5-6
TGTGCCAGCAGCCATGACGAAGCCCGGCAGGAGACCCAGTACTTC,CASSHDEARQETQYF,few,-,TRBJ2-5,TRBV12-3/TRBV12-4
TGTGCCAGCAGCCTCTCGATGGGGGGTCTCGGAAACACCATATATTTT,CASSLSMGGLGNTIYF,many,-,TRBJ1-3,TRBV11-2
TGTGCCAGCACCGGACTAGCGGGGGGCTTCTACAATGGGCAGTTCTTC,CASTGLAGGFYNGQFF,-,TRBD2,TRBJ2-1,TRBV6-1
TGTGCCAGCAGCGCGAATATTTGGGACAATGAGCAGTTCTTC,CASSANIWDNEQFF,many,-,TRBJ2-1,TRBV7-8
TGCAGTGGTGGGATCGCGACAGGGGGGAACACTGAAGCTTTCTTT,CSGGIATGGNTEAFF,few,TRBD1,TRBJ1-1,TRBV20-1
TGTGCCGGGGGAAGGACTGCCCTCTACGAGCAGTACTTC,CAGGRTALYEQYF,-,-,TRBJ2-7,TRBV30
TGTGCCAGCAGCGTCGGCTCGAGGGGCACTGAAGCTTTCTTT,CASSVGSRGTEAFF,-,-,TRBJ1-1,TRBV9
TGCAGTGCTAGAGATTGGAGGGGTAATTTGAATGGGGCCAACGTCCTGACTTTC,CSARDWRGNLNGANVLTF,few,-,TRBJ2-6,TRBV20-1
TGTGCCAGCAGCTTTTCCCTTGGACAAAAAAACTATGGCTACACCTTC,CASSFSLGQKNYGYTF,few,-,TRBJ1-2,TRBV7-8
TGTGCCAGCTCACCTGTTGTGGACGAGCAGTACTTC,CASSPVVDEQYF,many,-,TRBJ2-7,TRBV18
TGTGCCAGCACAAACAGCTACGAGCAGTACTTC,CASTNSYEQYF,many,-,TRBJ2-7,TRBV6-1
TGCGCCAGCAGCTTGGCCACACAGGGTGCCTACAATGAGCAGTTCTTC,CASSLATQGAYNEQFF,many,-,TRBJ2-1,TRBV5-1
TGTGCCAGCAGCTTAGTATTTTCAGAGGAGGAGACCCAGTACTTC,CASSLVFSEEETQYF,few,-,TRBJ2-5,TRBV11-3
TGTGCCAGCAGCCGCCGGCCAGATACGCAGTATTTT,CASSRRPDTQYF,-,-,TRBJ2-3,TRBV27
TGCGCCAGCAGCTTGGATCCCGGCGACGACTACGAGCAGTACTTC,CASSLDPGDDYEQYF,-,-,TRBJ2-7,TRBV5-1
TGTGCCAGCAGCCACCATGGACCTCAGGGACAGCCCCCGCATTTT,CASSHHGPQGQPPHF,once,TRBD1,TRBJ1-5,TRBV12-3/TRBV12-4
TGTGCCAGCAGACCTAAGGAATGGACAGGGGAAGGCAATCAGCCCCAGCATTTT,CASRPKEWTGEGNQPQHF,many,TRBD1,TRBJ1-5,TRBV6-1
TGTGCCTGGGCCGGGCTCCCCGATGAGCAGTTCTTC,CAWAGLPDEQFF,-,-,TRBJ2-1,TRBV30
TGTGCCAGCTCACCGATCCGGGACACCCTATCTCCCTATGGCTACACCTTC,CASSPIRDTLSPYGYTF,many,-,TRBJ1-2,TRBV18
TGTGCCAGCACCCCGAGGGGGACGACTAATGAAAAACTGTTTTTT,CASTPRGTTNEKLFF,many,-,TRBJ1-4,TRBV12-3/TRBV12-4
TGTGCCTCCAACGAGGTGGCGGGGAAAGAGACCCAGTACTTC,CASNEVAGKETQYF,-,-,TRBJ2-5,TRBV6-1
TGTGCCAGCTACCCCTCACAGGGAAACACTGAAGCTTTCTTT,CASYPSQGNTEAFF,-,-,TRBJ1-1,TRBV18
TGTGCCACTGGGACCGTTCCCTACGAGCAGTACTTC,CATGTVPYEQYF,many,-,TRBJ2-7,TRBV28
TGTGCCAGTAGTTATCGGGACACCCGCAATCAGCCCCAGCATTTT,CASSYRDTRNQPQHF,many,-,TRBJ1-5,TRBV19
TGCAGTGCTTCCAGACAGGGAGCAGACAATCAGCCCCAGCATTTT,CSASRQGADNQPQHF,few,TRBD1,TRBJ1-5,TRBV20-1
TGTGCCAGCAGTTTATCACTGGACTGGGGAGCTTTCTTT,CASSLSLDWGAFF,many,-,TRBJ1-1,TRBV28
TGTGCCGGGGCTGCTTACTCTGGAAACACCATATATTTT,CAGAAYSGNTIYF,-,-,TRBJ1-3,TRBV7-9